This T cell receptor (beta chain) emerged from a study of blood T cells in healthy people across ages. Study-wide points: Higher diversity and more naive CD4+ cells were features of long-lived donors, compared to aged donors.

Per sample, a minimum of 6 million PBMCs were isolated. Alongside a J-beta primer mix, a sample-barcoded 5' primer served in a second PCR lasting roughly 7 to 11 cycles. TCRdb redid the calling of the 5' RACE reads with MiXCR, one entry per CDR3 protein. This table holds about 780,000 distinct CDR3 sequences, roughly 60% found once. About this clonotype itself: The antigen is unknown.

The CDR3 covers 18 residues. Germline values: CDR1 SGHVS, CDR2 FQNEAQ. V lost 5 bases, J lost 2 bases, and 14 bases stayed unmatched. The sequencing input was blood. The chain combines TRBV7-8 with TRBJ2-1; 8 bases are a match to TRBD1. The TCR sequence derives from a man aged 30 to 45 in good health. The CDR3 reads CASSPPRTGSFPYNEQFF. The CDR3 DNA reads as TGTGCCAGCAGCCCCCCCCGGACAGGGAGCTTCCCCTACAATGAGCAGTTCTTC. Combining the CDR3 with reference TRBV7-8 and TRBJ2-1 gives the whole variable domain GAGVSQSPRYKVAKRGQDVALRCDPISGHVSLFWYQQALGQGPEFLTYFQNEAQLDKSGLPSDRFFAERPEGSVSTLKIQRTQQEDSAVYLCASSPPRTGSFPYNEQFFGPGTRLTVL.